This T cell receptor beta chain was recorded in a study of blood T cell repertoires in COVID-19. Study-wide context: Nucleic acid was either cDNA or gDNA, and it came from T cells, B-cell-depleted T cells, or PBMCs.

Original processing notes: Quantification of nucleated cells was approximated via reference gene primer amplification. The method was immunoSEQ multiplex PCR; TCRdb's version includes in-frame clones alone and lacks a portion of them. The DNA was the basis for D and trimming; V, J and clone size are from that table. The repertoire has some 150,000 clones, roughly 87% of them found once; the top ten carry 0.95% to 1.5%. This clone is a singleton in its sample. V lost 6 bases and J lost 0, with 9 bases in between. The germline V gene encodes CDR1 SGHTA and CDR2 FQGNSA. The CDR3 runs to 15 residues. Self-reported history from a screening survey and questionnaire set each donor's cohort.

This sequence joins TRBV7-2 and TRBJ2-6, with D uncertain. The sequenced sample was PBMCs or T cells enriched from blood (not recorded which). This TCR was recovered from a human donor with acute COVID-19. The donor label of this sample is uncertain. CDR3 bases: TGTGCCAGCAGAACAGACCTCTCTGGGGCCAACGTCCTGACTTTC. Its protein product is CASRTDLSGANVLTF.